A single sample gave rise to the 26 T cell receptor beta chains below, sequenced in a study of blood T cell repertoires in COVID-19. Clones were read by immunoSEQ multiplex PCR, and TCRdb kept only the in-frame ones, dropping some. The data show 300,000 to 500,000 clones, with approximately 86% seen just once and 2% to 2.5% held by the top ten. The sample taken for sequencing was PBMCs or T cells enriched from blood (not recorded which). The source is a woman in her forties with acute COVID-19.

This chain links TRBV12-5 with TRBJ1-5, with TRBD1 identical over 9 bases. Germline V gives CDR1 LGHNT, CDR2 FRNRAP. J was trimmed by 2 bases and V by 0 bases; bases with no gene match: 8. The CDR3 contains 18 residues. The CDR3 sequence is CASGLVLGQGEGNQPQHF. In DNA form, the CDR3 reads TGTGCTAGTGGTTTGGTATTGGGACAGGGAGAGGGCAATCAGCCCCAGCATTTT.

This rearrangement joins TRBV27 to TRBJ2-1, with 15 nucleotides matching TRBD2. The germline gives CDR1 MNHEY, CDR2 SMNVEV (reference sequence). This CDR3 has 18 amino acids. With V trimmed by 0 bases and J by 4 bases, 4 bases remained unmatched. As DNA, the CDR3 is TGTGCCAGCAGTTTATCATGGACTAGCGGGGGGGCTTACAATGAGCAGTTCTTC. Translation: CASSLSWTSGGAYNEQFF.

The CDR3 DNA reads TGCGCCAGCAGTCTGGGAGGGGCGGCGAACACCGGGGAGCTGTTTTTT. As protein: CASSLGGAANTGELFF. The J gene is TRBJ2-2, the V gene TRBV5-1, with 7 positions matching TRBD2. The germline V gene has CDR1 SGHRS and CDR2 YFSETQ. Losses at the gene ends were 5 bases for V and 0 bases for J; bases not matched to a gene: 7. This CDR3 comprises 16 residues.

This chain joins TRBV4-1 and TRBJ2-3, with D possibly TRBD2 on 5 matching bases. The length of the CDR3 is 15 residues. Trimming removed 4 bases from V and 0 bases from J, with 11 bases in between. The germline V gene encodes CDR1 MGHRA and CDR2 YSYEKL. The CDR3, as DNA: TGCGCCAGCAGCCCGGGAAGTACTAGCACAGATACGCAGTATTTT. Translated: CASSPGSTSTDTQYF.

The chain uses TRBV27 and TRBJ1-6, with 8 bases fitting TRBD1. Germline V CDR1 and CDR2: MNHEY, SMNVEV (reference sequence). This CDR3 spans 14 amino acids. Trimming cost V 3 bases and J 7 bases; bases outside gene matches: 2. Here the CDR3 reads CASSFRGQNSPLHF. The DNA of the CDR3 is TGTGCCAGCAGTTTCAGGGGGCAGAATTCACCCCTCCACTTT.

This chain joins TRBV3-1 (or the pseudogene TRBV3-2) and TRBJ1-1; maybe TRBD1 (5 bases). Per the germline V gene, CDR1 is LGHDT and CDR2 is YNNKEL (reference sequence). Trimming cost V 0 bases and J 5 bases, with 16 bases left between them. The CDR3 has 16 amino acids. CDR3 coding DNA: TGTGCCAGCAGCCAAGATGAGATTCTCGGGGGGACTGAAGCTTTCTTT. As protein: CASSQDEILGGTEAFF.

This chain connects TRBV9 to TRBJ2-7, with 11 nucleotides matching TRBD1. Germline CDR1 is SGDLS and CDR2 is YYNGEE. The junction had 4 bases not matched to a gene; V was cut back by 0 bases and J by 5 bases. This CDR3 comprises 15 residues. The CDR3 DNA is TGTGCCAGCAGCGTAGCCGGACAGGGGGCCCACGAGCAGTACTTC. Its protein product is CASSVAGQGAHEQYF.

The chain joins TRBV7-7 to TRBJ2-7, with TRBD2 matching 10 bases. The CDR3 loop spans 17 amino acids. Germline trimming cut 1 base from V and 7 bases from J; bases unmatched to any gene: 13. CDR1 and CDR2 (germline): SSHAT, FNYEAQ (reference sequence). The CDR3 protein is CASSLDLRAGGKGEQYF. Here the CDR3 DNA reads TGTGCCAGCAGCTTAGACCTCAGAGCGGGGGGGAAAGGGGAGCAGTACTTC. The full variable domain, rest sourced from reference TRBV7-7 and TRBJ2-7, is GAGVSQSPRYKVTKRGQDVTLRCDPISSHATLYWYQQALGQGPEFLTYFNYEAQPDKSGLPSDRFSAERPEGSISTLTIQRTEQRDSAMYRCASSLDLRAGGKGEQYFGPGTRLTVT.

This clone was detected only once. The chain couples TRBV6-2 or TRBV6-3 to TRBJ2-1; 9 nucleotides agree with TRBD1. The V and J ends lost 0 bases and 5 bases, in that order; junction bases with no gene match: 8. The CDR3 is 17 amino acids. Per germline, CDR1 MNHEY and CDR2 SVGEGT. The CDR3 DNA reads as TGTGCCAGCAGTTACTCGAACCTTGGACAGGGGAACAATGAGCAGTTCTTC. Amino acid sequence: CASSYSNLGQGNNEQFF.

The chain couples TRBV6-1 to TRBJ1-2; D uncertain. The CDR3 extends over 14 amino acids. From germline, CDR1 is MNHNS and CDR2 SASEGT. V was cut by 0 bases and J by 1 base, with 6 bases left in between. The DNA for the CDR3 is TGTGCCAGCAGTGAAGCTAGCGATAACTATGGCTACACCTTC. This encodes CASSEASDNYGYTF.

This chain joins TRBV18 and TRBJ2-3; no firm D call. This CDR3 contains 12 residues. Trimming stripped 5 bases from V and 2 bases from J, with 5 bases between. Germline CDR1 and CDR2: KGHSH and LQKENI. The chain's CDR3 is CASSANTDTQYF. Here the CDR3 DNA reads TGTGCCAGCTCAGCGAACACAGATACGCAGTATTTT.

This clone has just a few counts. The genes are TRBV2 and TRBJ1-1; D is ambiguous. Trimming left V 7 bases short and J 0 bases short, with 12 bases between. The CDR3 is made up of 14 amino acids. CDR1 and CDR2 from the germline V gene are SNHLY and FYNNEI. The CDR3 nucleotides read TGTGCCAGCAATCAGGTTAACATGAACACTGAAGCTTTCTTT. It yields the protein CASNQVNMNTEAFF.

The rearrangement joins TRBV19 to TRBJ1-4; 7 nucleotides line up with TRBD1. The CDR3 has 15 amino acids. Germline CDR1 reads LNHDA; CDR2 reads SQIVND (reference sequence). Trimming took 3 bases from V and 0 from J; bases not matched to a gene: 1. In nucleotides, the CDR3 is TGTGCCAGTAGTATTGGGACAGCAACTAATGAAAAACTGTTTTTT. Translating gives CASSIGTATNEKLFF.

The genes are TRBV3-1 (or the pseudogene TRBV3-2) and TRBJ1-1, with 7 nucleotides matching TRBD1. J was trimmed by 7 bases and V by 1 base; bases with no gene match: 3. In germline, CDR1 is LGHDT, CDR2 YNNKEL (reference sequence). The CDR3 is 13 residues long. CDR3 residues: CASSQVRDSEAFF. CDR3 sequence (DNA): TGTGCCAGCAGCCAAGTTAGGGACAGTGAAGCTTTCTTT.

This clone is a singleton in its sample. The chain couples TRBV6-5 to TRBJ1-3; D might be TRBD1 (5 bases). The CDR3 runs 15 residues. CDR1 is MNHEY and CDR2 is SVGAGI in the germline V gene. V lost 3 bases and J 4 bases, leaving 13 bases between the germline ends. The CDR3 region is CASSYETVTGNTIYF. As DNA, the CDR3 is TGTGCCAGCAGTTATGAGACAGTAACAGGAAACACCATATATTTT.

This CDR3 reads CASRRGYNEKLFF. CDR3 in DNA: TGCGCCAGCCGACGGGGGTATAATGAAAAACTGTTTTTT. This chain joins TRBV5-1 and TRBJ1-4, with D perhaps TRBD1 (5 bases). CDR3 length: 13 residues. The germline V gene encodes CDR1 SGHRS and CDR2 YFSETQ. The V and J ends lost 7 bases and 4 bases respectively, with 11 bases between them.

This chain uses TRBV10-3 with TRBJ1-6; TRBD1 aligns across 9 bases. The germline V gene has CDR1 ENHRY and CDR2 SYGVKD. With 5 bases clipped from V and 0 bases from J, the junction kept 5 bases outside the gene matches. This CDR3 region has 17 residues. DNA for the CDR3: TGTGCCATCAGTAGGGGGACAGGGAGCTCCTATAATTCACCCCTCCACTTT. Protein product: CAISRGTGSSYNSPLHF.

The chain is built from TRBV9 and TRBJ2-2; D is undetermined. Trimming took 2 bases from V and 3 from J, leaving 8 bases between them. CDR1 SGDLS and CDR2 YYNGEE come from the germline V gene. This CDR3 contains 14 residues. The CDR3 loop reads CASSVPRDTGELFF. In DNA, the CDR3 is TGTGCCAGCAGCGTTCCCCGCGACACCGGGGAGCTGTTTTTT.

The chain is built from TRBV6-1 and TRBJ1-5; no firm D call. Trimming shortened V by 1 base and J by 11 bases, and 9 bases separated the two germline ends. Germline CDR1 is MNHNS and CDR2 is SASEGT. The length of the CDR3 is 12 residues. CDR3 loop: CASSEGRFTQHF. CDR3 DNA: TGTGCCAGCAGTGAAGGGAGGTTTACCCAGCATTTT.

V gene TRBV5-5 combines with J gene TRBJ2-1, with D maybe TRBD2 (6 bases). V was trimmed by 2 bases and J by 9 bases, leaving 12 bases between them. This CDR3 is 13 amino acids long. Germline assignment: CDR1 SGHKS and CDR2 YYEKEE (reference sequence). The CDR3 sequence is CASSFETRGEQFF. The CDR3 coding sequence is TGTGCCAGCAGCTTTGAGACGCGGGGTGAGCAGTTCTTC.

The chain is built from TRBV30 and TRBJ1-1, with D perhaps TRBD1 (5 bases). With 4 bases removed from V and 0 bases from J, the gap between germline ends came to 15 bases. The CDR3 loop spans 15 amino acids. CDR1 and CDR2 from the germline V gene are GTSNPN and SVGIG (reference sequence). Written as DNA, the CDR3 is TGTGCCTGGAATCTCGGCGCAGGGATGAACACTGAAGCTTTCTTT. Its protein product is CAWNLGAGMNTEAFF.

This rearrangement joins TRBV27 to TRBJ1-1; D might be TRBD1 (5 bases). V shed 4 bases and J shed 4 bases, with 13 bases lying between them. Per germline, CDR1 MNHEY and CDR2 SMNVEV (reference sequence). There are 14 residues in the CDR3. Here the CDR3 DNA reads TGTGCCAGCAGTTACCGGGGGTTGGGCACTGAAGCTTTCTTT. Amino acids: CASSYRGLGTEAFF.

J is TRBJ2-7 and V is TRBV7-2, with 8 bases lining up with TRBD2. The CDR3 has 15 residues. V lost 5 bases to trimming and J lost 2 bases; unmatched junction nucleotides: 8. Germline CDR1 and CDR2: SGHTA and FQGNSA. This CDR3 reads CASSPQGGGTYEQYF. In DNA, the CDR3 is TGTGCCAGCAGCCCCCAGGGCGGGGGGACCTACGAGCAGTACTTC.

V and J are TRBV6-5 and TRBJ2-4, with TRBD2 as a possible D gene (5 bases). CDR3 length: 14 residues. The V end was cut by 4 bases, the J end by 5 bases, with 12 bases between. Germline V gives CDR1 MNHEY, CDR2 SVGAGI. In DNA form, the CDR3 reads TGTGCCAGCAGTTCCTCCTGGACTCAAAACATTCAGTACTTC. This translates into CASSSSWTQNIQYF.

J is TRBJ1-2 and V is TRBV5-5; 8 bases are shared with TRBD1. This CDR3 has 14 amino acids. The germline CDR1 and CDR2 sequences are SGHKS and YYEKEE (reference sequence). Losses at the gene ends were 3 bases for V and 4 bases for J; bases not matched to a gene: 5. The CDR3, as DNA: TGTGCCAGCAGCTCGACAGGGGTCGCCTATGGCTACACCTTC. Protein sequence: CASSSTGVAYGYTF.

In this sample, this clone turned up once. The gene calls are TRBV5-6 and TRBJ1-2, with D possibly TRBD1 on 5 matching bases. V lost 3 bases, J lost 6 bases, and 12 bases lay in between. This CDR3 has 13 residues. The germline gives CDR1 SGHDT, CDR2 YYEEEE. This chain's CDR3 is CASSSRVLDGYTF. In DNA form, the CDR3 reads TGTGCCAGCAGCTCCAGGGTTCTCGATGGCTACACCTTC. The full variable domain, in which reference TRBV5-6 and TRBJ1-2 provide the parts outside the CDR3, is DAGVTQSPTHLIKTRGQQVTLRCSPKSGHDTVSWYQQALGQGPQFIFQYYEEEERQRGNFPDRFSGHQFPNYSSELNVNALLLGDSALYLCASSSRVLDGYTFGSGTRLTVV.